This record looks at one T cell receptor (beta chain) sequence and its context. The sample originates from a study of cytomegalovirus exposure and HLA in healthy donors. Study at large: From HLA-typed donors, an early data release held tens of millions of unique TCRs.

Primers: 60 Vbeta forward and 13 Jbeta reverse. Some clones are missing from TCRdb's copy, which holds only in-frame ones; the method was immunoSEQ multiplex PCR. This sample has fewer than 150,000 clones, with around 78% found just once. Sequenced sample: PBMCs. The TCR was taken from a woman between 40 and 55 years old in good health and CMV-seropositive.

In DNA, the CDR3 is TGTGCCAGCAGCCAAGGTAGGGGCAGCAATGAGCAGTTCTTC. Translating it yields CASSQGRGSNEQFF. The chain carries TRBV14 and TRBJ2-1, with TRBD1 as a possible D gene (5 bases). The CDR3 spans 14 residues. Germline lookup yields CDR1 SGHDN and CDR2 FVKESK. The germline V and J ends were trimmed by 1 base and 6 bases, with 10 bases remaining between them.